These T cell receptor beta chains were read from a single sample in a study of low-dose radiotherapy and immunotherapy resistance in tumors. A single record per CDR3 protein comes from TCRdb applying MiXCR to the reads. The table includes approximately 100,000 distinct CDR3 sequences, roughly 20% detected once. Here the sequenced sample was PBMCs, taken after low-dose radiotherapy plus immunotherapy. The origin of the receptors is a male donor with prostate cancer. Both conserved end residues are part of each CDR3. D genes are given only for firm matches. The size field is filled for only some rows; it gives once, few, many or a size class.

V,D,J,size,DNA,CDR3
TRBV29-1,.,TRBJ1-1,many,TGCAGCGTTCCCTCGGGACGGCATCCCTTCTTT,CSVPSGRHPFF
TRBV6-8,.,TRBJ2-1,many,TGTGCCAGCAGTTACGGGCATGAGCAGTTCTTC,CASSYGHEQFF
TRBV24-1,.,TRBJ1-5,.,TGTGCCACCAGTGACAACGACAGACAAGATCAGCCCCAGCATTTT,CATSDNDRQDQPQHF
TRBV19,.,TRBJ1-1,many,TGTGCCAGTAGTCCCCGGGCGTCGAACACTGAAGCTTTCTTT,CASSPRASNTEAFF
TRBV2,.,TRBJ2-3,many,TGTGCCAGCAGTGGACAGACGAAGGGAGATACGCAGTATTTT,CASSGQTKGDTQYF
TRBV6-6,.,TRBJ1-5,.,TGTGCCAGCACCTCGGGACCCTCGACGGGTCAGCCCCAGCATTTT,CASTSGPSTGQPQHF
TRBV12-3/TRBV12-4,.,TRBJ2-1,.,TGTGCCAGCAGTTTAACCGAAGGTGAGCAGTCCTTC,CASSLTEGEQSF
TRBV6-2/TRBV6-3,.,TRBJ2-7,many,TGTGCCAGCAGTGCCCTCATCTACGAGCAGTACTTC,CASSALIYEQYF
TRBV2,.,TRBJ2-2,many,TGTGCCAGCAGACAGACGGACACCGGGGAGCTGTTTTTT,CASRQTDTGELFF
TRBV13,.,TRBJ2-1,.,TGTGCCAGCAGCTTCTGGGGCGAGATCTCCTACAATGAGCAGTTCTTC,CASSFWGEISYNEQFF
TRBV5-4,.,TRBJ2-2,.,TGTGCCAGCAGCTCCCGGCCTCATACCCCCGGGGAGCTGTTTTTT,CASSSRPHTPGELFF
TRBV2,.,TRBJ2-3,many,TGTGCCAGCCAATGGGCCCGGAACACAGATACGCAGTATTTT,CASQWARNTDTQYF
TRBV5-1,.,TRBJ2-5,many,TGCGCCAGCAGTTTGGAGGCCCTCGGAGAGACCCAGTACTTC,CASSLEALGETQYF
TRBV9,TRBD2,TRBJ2-1,few,TGTGCCAGCAGCGTAGAAGCTAGCGGGGCGAATGAGCAGTTCTTC,CASSVEASGANEQFF
TRBV27,.,TRBJ1-1,.,TGTGCCAGCAGTTCAGGGTCCGTCACTGAAGCTTTCTTT,CASSSGSVTEAFF
TRBV6-5,.,TRBJ1-2,many,TGTGCCGCCCGGGACAACTCAGGAGGCTACACCTTC,CAARDNSGGYTF